This T cell receptor beta chain was retrieved from a study of PD-1 blockade in classical Hodgkin lymphoma. This CDR3 comprises 16 residues. Study-level points and caveats: Relapsed/refractory patients reportedly had the lowest baseline TCR diversity, below newly diagnosed patients, who were below healthy donors. It was CD4+ TCR diversity, not CD8+, that rose significantly by C4D1. Complete responders matched newly diagnosed patients in baseline diversity.

This clone was found once. Its antigen is undetermined. With no exception, relapse followed autologous stem cell transplantation in all patients, and brentuximab vedotin exposure varied. This table comes from immunoSEQ multiplex PCR, and its TCRdb copy is limited to in-frame clones, with some not included. The table has some 100,000 clones, 80% to 95% seen once. This rearrangement joins TRBV21-1 to TRBJ1-2. TRBV21-1 is given as a pseudogene. This specimen was peripheral blood mononuclear cells (PBMCs), taken at baseline. This clonotype was sampled from a human donor with classical Hodgkin lymphoma. The CDR3 spells CASSKGGQVGRYGYTF. CDR3 sequence (DNA): TGTGCCAGCAGCAAAGGGGGTCAGGTAGGGCGGTACGGCTACACCTTC.